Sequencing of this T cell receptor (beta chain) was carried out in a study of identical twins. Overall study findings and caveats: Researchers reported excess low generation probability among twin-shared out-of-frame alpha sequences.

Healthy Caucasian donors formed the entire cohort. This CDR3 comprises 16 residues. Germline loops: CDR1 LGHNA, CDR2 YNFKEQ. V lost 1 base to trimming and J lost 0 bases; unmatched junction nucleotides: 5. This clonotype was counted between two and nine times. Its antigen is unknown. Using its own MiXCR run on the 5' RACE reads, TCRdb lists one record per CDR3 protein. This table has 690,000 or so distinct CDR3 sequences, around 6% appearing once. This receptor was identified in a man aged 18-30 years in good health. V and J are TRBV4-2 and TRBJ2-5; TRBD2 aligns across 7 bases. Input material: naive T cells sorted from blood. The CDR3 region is CASSQGSSGNQETQYF. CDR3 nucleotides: TGTGCCAGCAGCCAAGGATCGAGCGGGAACCAAGAGACCCAGTACTTC.